Following are 30 T cell receptor beta chains from one sample sequenced in a study of shared clonotypes between healthy human individuals (dated by TCRdb to the early 2020s). Library preparation employed the immunoSEQ multiplex PCR assay. Entries here come from immuneACCESS through TCRdb and include only in-frame sequences with V and J called. Some clones fail to appear in such tables; in the studies checked, an unresolved V gene covers under half of the shortfall, and the cause of the remainder is unknown. This sample is represented by about 1 million clones; about 76% of them were singletons. Of the sample, about 1.5% falls within the top ten clones. What was sequenced was memory CD4+ T cells sorted from blood. What this sample's cell subset or site label stands for: CD45RA-negative fraction. The receptor source for this set is a man younger than 35 in good health.

This clone was picked up a small number of times. This chain uses TRBV4-1 with TRBJ2-7; tentatively, D is TRBD1 (6 bases). Germline V lookup: CDR1 MGHRA, CDR2 YSYEKL. The V gene lost 3 bases and the J gene lost 0 bases, with 12 bases spanning the gap. The CDR3 spans 15 residues. The DNA for the CDR3 is TGCGCCAGCAGCCAGGACAGTTCTTTCTCCTACGAGCAGTACTTC. Translated, it gives CASSQDSSFSYEQYF.

V is TRBV27 and J is TRBJ2-1, with unresolved D. Germline V lookup: CDR1 MNHEY, CDR2 SMNVEV (reference sequence). V lost 5 bases, J lost 1 base, and 15 bases lay in between. This CDR3 spans 16 amino acids. In DNA, the CDR3 is TGTGCCAGCAGTACTGGCTGGAGCCGGTCCTACAATGAGCAGTTCTTC. Protein product: CASSTGWSRSYNEQFF.

The V call is TRBV19, the J call TRBJ1-3; no clear D. The germline V and J ends were trimmed by 4 bases and 1 base, with 8 bases remaining between them. The CDR3 spans 14 residues. Germline V CDR1 and CDR2: LNHDA, SQIVND (reference sequence). This chain's CDR3 is CASSRRESGNTIYF. The CDR3 DNA reads TGTGCCAGTAGTAGACGGGAATCTGGAAACACCATATATTTT.

The V call is TRBV6-5, the J call TRBJ2-7; D is possibly TRBD2 (6 bases). V was clipped by 8 bases and J by 5 bases, with 7 bases between them. CDR1 and CDR2 (germline): MNHEY, SVGAGI. CDR3 length: 10 residues. The CDR3 DNA follows: TGTGCCAGCTGCGGGGACGAGCAGTACTTC. It translates to CASCGDEQYF.

Notes on this clone: One junction end disagrees with the germline gene, perhaps due to a read error. The chain is built from TRBV7-9 and TRBJ2-7; the D is unclear. Germline CDR1 reads SEHNR; CDR2 reads FQNEAQ (reference sequence). This CDR3 is 12 amino acids long. CDR3 residues: CAGSLSNAEQYF. CDR3 DNA sequence: TGTGCCGGCAGCTTATCTAATGCCGAGCAGTACTTC. The entire variable domain, with the rest obtained from reference TRBV7-9 and TRBJ2-7, is as follows: DTGVSQNPRHKITKRGQNVTFRCDPISEHNRLYWYRQTLGQGPEFLTYFQNEAQLEKSRLLSDRFSAERPKGSFSTLEIQRTEQGDSAMYLCAGSLSNAEQYFGPGTRLTVT.

The V gene is TRBV25-1, the J gene TRBJ2-5, with D unresolved. The CDR3 is made up of 16 amino acids. V lost 2 bases to trimming and J lost 4 bases, with 17 bases between them. Germline CDR1 reads MGHDK; CDR2 reads SYGVNS. For the CDR3, the DNA is TGTGCCAGCAGTGAAGGTGTGAACGGCCAAAGAGAGACCCAGTACTTC. Its translation is CASSEGVNGQRETQYF.

The chain links TRBV6-4 to TRBJ1-6; 10 nucleotides line up with TRBD1. This CDR3 spans 14 amino acids. J gave up 7 bases and V 5 bases, and 2 bases lay outside the gene matches. The germline V gene has CDR1 MRHNA and CDR2 SNTAGT. CDR3 DNA sequence: TGTGCCAGCAGTTCGACAGGGGGCAATTCACCCCTCCACTTT. As protein: CASSSTGGNSPLHF.

The chain recombines TRBV7-2 with TRBJ1-2; tentatively, D is TRBD1 (5 bases). The V and J ends lost 4 bases and 10 bases respectively, with 19 bases between them. CDR3 size: 14 residues. The germline CDR1 and CDR2 sequences are SGHTA and FQGNSA. CDR3 coding DNA: TGTGCCAGCAGCTATTCTAAGGGGCCGGCAGACTACACCTTC. It translates to CASSYSKGPADYTF.

The rearrangement joins TRBV2 to TRBJ2-2; TRBD2 matches at 13 bases. This CDR3 has 17 amino acids. Germline values: CDR1 SNHLY, CDR2 FYNNEI. The V segment lost 8 bases and the J segment 5 bases; nucleotides outside the gene matches: 11. CDR3 DNA sequence: TGTGCCAGCGGCCGAATTACTAGCGGGGGGGCAACCGGGGAGCTGTTTTTT. This translates into CASGRITSGGATGELFF.

The chain employs TRBV12-5 and TRBJ2-3; D ambiguous. This CDR3 comprises 13 residues. The V end was cut by 4 bases, the J end by 2 bases, with 7 bases between. Germline V lookup: CDR1 LGHNT, CDR2 FRNRAP. The CDR3 protein is CASGWYLTDTQYF. The CDR3 DNA reads as TGTGCTAGTGGTTGGTACCTCACAGATACGCAGTATTTT.

The chain links TRBV5-1 to TRBJ2-2, with TRBD1 matching over 7 bases. V lost 4 bases and J lost 6; bases outside the gene matches: 6. CDR3 length equals 14 residues. Germline V CDR1 and CDR2: SGHRS, YFSETQ. CDR3 residues: CASSAEGAAGELFF. CDR3 DNA sequence: TGCGCCAGCAGCGCTGAGGGGGCGGCCGGGGAGCTGTTTTTT.

Concerning this clone: Other DNA sequences in this sample translate to the same CDR3. The chain couples TRBV5-1 to TRBJ2-7, with 7 bases identical to TRBD1. Germline-derived CDR1 and CDR2 are SGHRS and YFSETQ. V gave up 0 bases and J gave up 5 bases; unmatched junction bases: 2. The CDR3 totals 13 residues. Here the CDR3 reads CASSLGQGDEQYF. Here the CDR3 DNA reads TGCGCCAGCAGCTTGGGACAGGGCGACGAGCAGTACTTC.

In this sample, this clone turned up once. V and J are TRBV11-2 and TRBJ1-4, with no clear D. The V gene lost 4 bases and the J gene lost 4 bases, with 7 bases spanning the gap. Germline loops: CDR1 SGHAT, CDR2 FQNNGV. This CDR3 comprises 13 residues. The CDR3 loop is CASSSIVNEKLFF. CDR3 nucleotide sequence: TGTGCCAGCAGCTCCATTGTTAATGAAAAACTGTTTTTT.

This clone was recorded once. The gene calls are TRBV10-3 and TRBJ2-5, with D unresolved. This CDR3 is built from 15 residues. The germline CDR1 and CDR2 sequences are ENHRY and SYGVKD. V lost 0 bases and J 4 bases, leaving 12 bases between the germline ends. CDR3 in DNA: TGTGCCATCAGTGAGTCGATCAAGGGTCGAGAGACCCAGTACTTC. The encoded protein is CAISESIKGRETQYF.

The sample holds a few counts of this clone. The genes are TRBV2 and TRBJ1-3; weak D call: TRBD1 (5 bases). CDR3 length equals 12 residues. Germline lookup yields CDR1 SNHLY and CDR2 FYNNEI. V gave up 1 base and J gave up 7 bases, with 5 bases separating them. In DNA form, the CDR3 reads TGTGCCAGCAGTGAAGGGGGGAACACCATATATTTT. Its protein is CASSEGGNTIYF.

The chain recombines TRBV11-1 with TRBJ2-5, with D tentatively TRBD2 (5 bases). Deletions cut 5 bases from V and 1 base from J, with 11 bases between. Germline lookup yields CDR1 SGHAT and CDR2 FQDESV (reference sequence). CDR3 length: 14 residues. CDR3 coding DNA: TGTGCCAGCAGCCAAGACGGACTCCAAGAGACCCAGTACTTC. This sequence encodes CASSQDGLQETQYF.

This clone appeared once. J is TRBJ2-4 and V is TRBV21-1; the tabulated D call, TRBD1, remains unverified against the DNA. TRBV21-1 is a documented pseudogene. There are 17 residues in the CDR3. CDR3 bases: TGTGCCAGCAGCACGCGGACAGGGGAGGTCGGAAATAACATTCAGTACTTC. It yields the protein CASSTRTGEVGNNIQYF.

V usage is TRBV7-9 and J usage is TRBJ1-2; a possible D gene is TRBD1 (5 bases). The germline V gene encodes CDR1 SEHNR and CDR2 FQNEAQ (reference sequence). This CDR3 spans 14 amino acids. The ends were cut back, 5 bases at V and 7 bases at J, with 17 bases in the middle. The CDR3 DNA is TGTGCCAGCAGCGTGGGACTTTCGAAACCTGGCTACACCTTC. Translated: CASSVGLSKPGYTF.

This clone was detected once. The chain joins TRBV30 to TRBJ1-1; no firm D call. The CDR3 has 12 amino acids. V lost 3 bases and J 2 bases, leaving 7 bases between the germline ends. In germline, CDR1 is GTSNPN, CDR2 SVGIG (reference sequence). The CDR3 loop reads CAWRERNTEAFF. CDR3 nucleotides: TGTGCCTGGAGGGAGAGAAACACTGAAGCTTTCTTT. Drawing the rest from reference TRBV30 and TRBJ1-1, the complete variable domain is SQTIHQWPATLVQPVGSPLSLECTVEGTSNPNLYWYRQAAGRGLQLLFYSVGIGQISSEVPQNLSASRPQDRQFILSSKKLLLSDSGFYLCAWRERNTEAFFGQGTRLTVV.

Comment on this clone: Other nucleotide sequences in the sample specify the same CDR3. The chain employs TRBV11-2 and TRBJ1-1; D perhaps matches TRBD1 (6 bases). The CDR3 has 14 residues. Germline V gene data show CDR1 as SGHAT and CDR2 as FQNNGV. V was shortened by 4 bases and J by 4 bases, with 13 bases between the two germline ends. The CDR3 protein is CASSSQGSGTEAFF. In DNA, the CDR3 is TGTGCCAGCAGCTCCCAGGGGTCGGGCACTGAAGCTTTCTTT.

The rearrangement links TRBV9 to TRBJ2-7; 8 bases map to TRBD1. V shed 3 bases, J shed 6 bases, and the junction held 8 bases outside the gene matches. The CDR3 is made up of 14 amino acids. Germline V gene lookup returns CDR1 SGDLS and CDR2 YYNGEE. CDR3 DNA: TGTGCCAGCAGCGGACAGGGGATCGGTTCCGAGCAGTACTTC. It specifies CASSGQGIGSEQYF.

This clone was seen a handful of times. The rearrangement uses TRBV28 and TRBJ1-5; 7 bases are a match to TRBD1. Germline CDR1 MDHEN, CDR2 SYDVKM. The CDR3 is made up of 13 amino acids. V lost 5 bases, J lost 6 bases, and 4 bases stayed unmatched. CDR3 region: CASSDRDSQPQHF. The CDR3 DNA reads as TGTGCCAGCAGTGACAGGGATAGTCAGCCCCAGCATTTT. The entire variable domain, with the rest obtained from reference TRBV28 and TRBJ1-5, is as follows: DVKVTQSSRYLVKRTGEKVFLECVQDMDHENMFWYRQDPGLGLRLIYFSYDVKMKEKGDIPEGYSVSREKKERFSLILESASTNQTSMYLCASSDRDSQPQHFGDGTRLSIL.

The chain combines TRBV10-2 with TRBJ1-1, with a tentative D call TRBD1 (5 bases). The CDR3 extends over 15 amino acids. The germline V gene encodes CDR1 WSHSY and CDR2 SAAADI. The ends were cut back, 6 bases at V and 5 bases at J, with 19 bases in the middle. Written as DNA, the CDR3 is TGCGCCAGCAGAATCGCCGGGGGAGGAGGTACTGAAGCTTTCTTT. This gives the protein CASRIAGGGGTEAFF.

For this clone: Mismatch with germline at one junction end may stem from a read error. This chain connects TRBV19 to TRBJ1-5; D unclear. The CDR3 has 15 amino acids. The germline gives CDR1 LNHDA, CDR2 SQIVND (reference sequence). The CDR3 loop reads CASTIAVGGNQPQHF. CDR3 DNA sequence: TGTGCCAGTACTATAGCGGTGGGAGGCAATCAGCCCCAGCATTTT.

This clone was seen many times. The chain carries TRBV5-1 and TRBJ2-7, with a tentative D call TRBD1 (5 bases). Trimming removed 4 bases at V and 4 bases at J, with 15 bases between. Germline lookup yields CDR1 SGHRS and CDR2 YFSETQ. There are 14 residues in the CDR3. The CDR3 DNA sequence: TGCGCCAGCAGCGGGGTAGGGGATCTGTACGAGCAGTACTTC. It codes for CASSGVGDLYEQYF. The entire variable domain, with the rest obtained from reference TRBV5-1 and TRBJ2-7, is as follows: KAGVTQTPRYLIKTRGQQVTLSCSPISGHRSVSWYQQTPGQGLQFLFEYFSETQRNKGNFPGRFSGRQFSNSRSEMNVSTLELGDSALYLCASSGVGDLYEQYFGPGTRLTVT.

The CDR3 spells CASSYLRGRSDYGYTF. Written as DNA, the CDR3 is TGTGCCAGCAGTTACCTGAGGGGGCGAAGTGATTATGGCTACACCTTC. The genes are TRBV6-5 and TRBJ1-2; 7 positions agree with TRBD1. V was clipped by 2 bases and J by 5 bases; unmatched bases: 11. The CDR3 covers 16 residues. CDR1 is MNHEY, CDR2 SVGAGI, per germline.

The CDR3 region is CASSTHPGLAGGPDTQYF. CDR3 sequence (DNA): TGTGCCAGCAGCACTCACCCAGGCCTAGCGGGGGGGCCAGATACGCAGTATTTT. The chain couples TRBV9 to TRBJ2-3, with 12 nucleotides matching TRBD2. The CDR3 extends over 18 amino acids. Germline V CDR1 and CDR2: SGDLS, YYNGEE. V lost 4 bases and J lost 4; bases outside the gene matches: 13.

Here the CDR3 reads CASRLIGEAKEKLFF. DNA of the CDR3: TGCGCCAGCAGACTCATAGGGGAGGCGAAGGAAAAACTGTTTTTT. The chain employs TRBV5-1 and TRBJ1-4; possible D gene TRBD1, 5 bases. The CDR3 consists of 15 residues. The V gene's germline CDR1 is SGHRS and CDR2 YFSETQ. V lost 5 bases, J lost 8 bases, and 19 bases lay in between.

In regard to this clone: This specimen includes other DNA sequences encoding the same CDR3. The chain carries TRBV5-1 and TRBJ2-7; tentative D call: TRBD1 (6 bases). The CDR3 loop spans 13 amino acids. The germline V gene has CDR1 SGHRS and CDR2 YFSETQ. Trimming took off 7 bases at V and 0 bases at J, with 11 bases between the two ends. The CDR3 region has the DNA TGCGCCAGCTCTACAGGGAGCTCCTACGAGCAGTACTTC. Translating gives CASSTGSSYEQYF.

The chain combines TRBV5-1 with TRBJ2-2; no definite D call. Trimming took off 6 bases at V and 1 base at J, with 10 bases between the two ends. The germline V gene encodes CDR1 SGHRS and CDR2 YFSETQ. The CDR3 is made up of 14 amino acids. The CDR3 spells CASKRQQNTGELFF. CDR3 DNA sequence: TGCGCCAGCAAACGGCAGCAGAACACCGGGGAGCTGTTTTTT.